This TCR beta chain comes out of a study of blood T cell repertoires in COVID-19. In germline, CDR1 is LGHDT, CDR2 YNNKEL (reference sequence). V lost 4 bases, J lost 6 bases, and 13 bases lay in between. The CDR3 consists of 13 residues. In the authors' workflow: Amplification from reference gene primers served as the basis for estimated nucleated cell counts. The method was immunoSEQ multiplex PCR; TCRdb's version includes in-frame clones alone and lacks a portion of them. V and J calls and clone size follow that table, whereas D and trimming were derived from the DNA. The data show 400,000 to 500,000 clones, over 75% seen once. Cohort placement rested on clinical history that participants reported themselves. A case of COVID-19 had been met by exposed participants within 2 weeks before study entry.

The V call is TRBV3-1 (or the pseudogene TRBV3-2), the J call TRBJ2-7; tentatively, D is TRBD1 (6 bases). This sequence originates from a woman between 18 and 30 years old who had been exposed to COVID-19. Sequences were obtained from PBMCs or T cells enriched from blood (not recorded which). CDR3 amino acids: CASSPFRDTEQYF. CDR3 in DNA: TGTGCCAGCAGCCCCTTCCGGGACACCGAGCAGTACTTC.